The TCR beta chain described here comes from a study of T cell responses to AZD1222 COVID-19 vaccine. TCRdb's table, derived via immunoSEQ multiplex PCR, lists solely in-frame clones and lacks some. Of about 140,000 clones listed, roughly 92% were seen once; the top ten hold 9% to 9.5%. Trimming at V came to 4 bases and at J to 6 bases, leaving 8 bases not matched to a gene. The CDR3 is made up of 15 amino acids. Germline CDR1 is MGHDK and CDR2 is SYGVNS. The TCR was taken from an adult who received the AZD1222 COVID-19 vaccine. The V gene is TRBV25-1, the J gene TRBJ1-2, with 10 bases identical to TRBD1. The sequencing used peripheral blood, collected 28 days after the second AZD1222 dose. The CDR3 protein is CASSAAGTGAHGYTF. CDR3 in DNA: TGTGCCAGCAGTGCCGCCGGGACAGGGGCTCATGGCTACACCTTC.